The sequence of this T cell receptor beta chain was determined in a study of identical twins. Points from the study as a whole: Insertions ran lower in abundant cord blood beta clonotypes, though not in memory repertoires.

This clonotype occurred many times. Antigen: not known. V lost 1 base and J lost 0; bases outside the gene matches: 17. The CDR3 spans 20 residues. The germline gives CDR1 MDHEN, CDR2 SYDVKM. A universal primer site came from template switching; cDNA carried unique molecular identifiers. TCRdb re-called the 5' RACE reads with MiXCR, one entry per CDR3 protein. In the table there are 240,000 or so distinct CDR3 sequences, under 12% of which are singletons. The sequenced material came from memory T cells sorted from blood. This clonotype originated in a man in his fifties or sixties in good health. The chain is built from TRBV28 and TRBJ2-7; 8 bases fit TRBD2. The CDR3 region has the DNA TGTGCCAGCAGTTTATCTACTAGCGGACAACTAATCCTGAGCTCCTACGAGCAGTACTTC. Amino acid sequence: CASSLSTSGQLILSSYEQYF.